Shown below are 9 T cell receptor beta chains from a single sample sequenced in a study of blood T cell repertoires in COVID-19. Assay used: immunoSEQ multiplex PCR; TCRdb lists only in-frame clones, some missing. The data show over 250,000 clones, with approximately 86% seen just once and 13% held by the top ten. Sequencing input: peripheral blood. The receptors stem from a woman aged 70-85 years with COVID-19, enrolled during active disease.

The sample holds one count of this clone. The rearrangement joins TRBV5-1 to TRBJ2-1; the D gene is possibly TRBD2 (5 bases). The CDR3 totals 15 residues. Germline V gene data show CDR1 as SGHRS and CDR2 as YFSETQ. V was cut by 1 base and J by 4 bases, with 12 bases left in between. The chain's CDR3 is CASSLLALQYNEQFF. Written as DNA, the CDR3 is TGCGCCAGCAGCTTGCTAGCCCTCCAATACAATGAGCAGTTCTTC.

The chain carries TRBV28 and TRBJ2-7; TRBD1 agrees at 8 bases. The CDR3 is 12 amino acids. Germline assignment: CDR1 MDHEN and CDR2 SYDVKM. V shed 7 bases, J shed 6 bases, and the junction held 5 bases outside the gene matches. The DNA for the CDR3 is TGTGCCAGCACCTTGACAGGGGTCGAGCAGTACTTC. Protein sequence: CASTLTGVEQYF.

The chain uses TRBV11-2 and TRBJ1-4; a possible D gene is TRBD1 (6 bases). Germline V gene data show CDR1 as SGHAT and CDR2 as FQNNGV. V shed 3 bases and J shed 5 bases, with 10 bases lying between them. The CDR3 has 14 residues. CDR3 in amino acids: CASSFAGENEKLFF. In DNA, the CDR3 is TGTGCCAGCAGCTTCGCAGGGGAGAATGAAAAACTGTTTTTT.

CDR3 sequence: CASSSRGSSTGELFF. DNA for the CDR3: TGCGCCAGCAGCTCCAGGGGGTCGAGCACCGGGGAGCTGTTTTTT. The chain couples TRBV5-1 to TRBJ2-2, with TRBD1 matching over 7 bases. The CDR3 covers 15 residues. J was trimmed by 4 bases and V by 3 bases; bases with no gene match: 6. Germline V gene sequence: CDR1 SGHRS, CDR2 YFSETQ.

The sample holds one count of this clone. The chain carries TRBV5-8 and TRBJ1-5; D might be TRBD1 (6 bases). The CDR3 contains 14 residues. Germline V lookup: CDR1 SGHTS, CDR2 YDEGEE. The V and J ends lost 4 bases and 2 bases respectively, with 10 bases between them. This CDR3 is CASSPRQGNQPQHF. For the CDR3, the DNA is TGTGCCAGCAGCCCTCGACAGGGCAATCAGCCCCAGCATTTT.

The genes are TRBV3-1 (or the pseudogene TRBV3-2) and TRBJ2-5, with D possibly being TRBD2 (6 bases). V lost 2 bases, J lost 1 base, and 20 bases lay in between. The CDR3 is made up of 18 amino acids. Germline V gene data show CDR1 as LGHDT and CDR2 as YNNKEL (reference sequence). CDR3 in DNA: TGTGCCAGCAGCCAAAATTCGTGGTCTAGGAGGGCCCAAGAGACCCAGTACTTC. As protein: CASSQNSWSRRAQETQYF.

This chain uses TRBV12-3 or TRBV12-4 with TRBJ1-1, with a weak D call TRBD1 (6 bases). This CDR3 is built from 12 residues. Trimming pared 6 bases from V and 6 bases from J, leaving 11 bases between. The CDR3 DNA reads TGTGCCAGCAGATCCACAGGGCCTGAAGCTTTCTTT. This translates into CASRSTGPEAFF.

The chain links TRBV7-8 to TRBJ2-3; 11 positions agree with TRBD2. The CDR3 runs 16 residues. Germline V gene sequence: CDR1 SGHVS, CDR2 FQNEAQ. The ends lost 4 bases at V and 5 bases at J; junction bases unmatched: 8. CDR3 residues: CASSSSTSGEGDTQYF. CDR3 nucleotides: TGTGCCAGCAGCTCGTCGACTAGCGGGGAAGGAGATACGCAGTATTTT.

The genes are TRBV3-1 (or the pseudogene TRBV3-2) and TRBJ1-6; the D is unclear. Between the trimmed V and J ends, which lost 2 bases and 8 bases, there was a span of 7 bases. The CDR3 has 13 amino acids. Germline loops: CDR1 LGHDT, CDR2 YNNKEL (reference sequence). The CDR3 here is CASSQFADSPLHF. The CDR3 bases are TGTGCCAGCAGCCAATTCGCGGATTCACCCCTCCACTTT.